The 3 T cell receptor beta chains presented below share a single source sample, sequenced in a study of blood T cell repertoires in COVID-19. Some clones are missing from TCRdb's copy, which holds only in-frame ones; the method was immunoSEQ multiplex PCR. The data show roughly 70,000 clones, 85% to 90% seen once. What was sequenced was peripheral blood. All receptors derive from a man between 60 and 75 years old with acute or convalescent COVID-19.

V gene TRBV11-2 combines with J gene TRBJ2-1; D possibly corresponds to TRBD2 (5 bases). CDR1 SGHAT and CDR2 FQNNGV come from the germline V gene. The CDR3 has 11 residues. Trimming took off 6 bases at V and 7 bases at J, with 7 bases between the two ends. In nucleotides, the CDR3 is TGTGCCAGCAGTAGGGAGAATGAGCAGTTCTTC. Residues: CASSRENEQFF.

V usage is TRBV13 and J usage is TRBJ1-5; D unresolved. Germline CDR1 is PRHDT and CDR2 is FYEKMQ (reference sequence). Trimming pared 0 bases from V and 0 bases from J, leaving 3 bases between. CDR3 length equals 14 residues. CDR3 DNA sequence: TGTGCCAGCAGCTTAGGCAATAGCAATCAGCCCCAGCATTTT. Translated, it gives CASSLGNSNQPQHF.

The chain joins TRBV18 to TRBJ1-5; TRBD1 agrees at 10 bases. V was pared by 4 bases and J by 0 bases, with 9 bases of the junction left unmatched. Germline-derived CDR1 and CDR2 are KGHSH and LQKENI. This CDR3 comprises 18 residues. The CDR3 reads CASSLRTGGIYSNQPQHF. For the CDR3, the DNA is TGTGCCAGCTCACTTCGGACAGGGGGGATCTATAGCAATCAGCCCCAGCATTTT.